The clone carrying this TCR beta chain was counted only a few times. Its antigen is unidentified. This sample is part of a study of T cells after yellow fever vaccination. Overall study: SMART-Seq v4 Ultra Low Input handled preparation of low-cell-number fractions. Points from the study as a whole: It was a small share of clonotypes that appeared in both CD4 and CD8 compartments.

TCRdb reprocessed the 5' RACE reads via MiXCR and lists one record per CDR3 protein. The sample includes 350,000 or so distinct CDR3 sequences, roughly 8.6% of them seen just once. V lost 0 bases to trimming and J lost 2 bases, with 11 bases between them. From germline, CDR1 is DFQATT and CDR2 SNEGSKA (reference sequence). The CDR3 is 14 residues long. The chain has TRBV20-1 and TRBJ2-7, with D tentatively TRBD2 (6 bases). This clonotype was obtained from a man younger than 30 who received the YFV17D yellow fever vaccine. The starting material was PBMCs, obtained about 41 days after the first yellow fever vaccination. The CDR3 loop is CSARDSGRPYEQYF. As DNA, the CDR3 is TGCAGTGCTAGAGATTCGGGGAGGCCCTACGAGCAGTACTTC.